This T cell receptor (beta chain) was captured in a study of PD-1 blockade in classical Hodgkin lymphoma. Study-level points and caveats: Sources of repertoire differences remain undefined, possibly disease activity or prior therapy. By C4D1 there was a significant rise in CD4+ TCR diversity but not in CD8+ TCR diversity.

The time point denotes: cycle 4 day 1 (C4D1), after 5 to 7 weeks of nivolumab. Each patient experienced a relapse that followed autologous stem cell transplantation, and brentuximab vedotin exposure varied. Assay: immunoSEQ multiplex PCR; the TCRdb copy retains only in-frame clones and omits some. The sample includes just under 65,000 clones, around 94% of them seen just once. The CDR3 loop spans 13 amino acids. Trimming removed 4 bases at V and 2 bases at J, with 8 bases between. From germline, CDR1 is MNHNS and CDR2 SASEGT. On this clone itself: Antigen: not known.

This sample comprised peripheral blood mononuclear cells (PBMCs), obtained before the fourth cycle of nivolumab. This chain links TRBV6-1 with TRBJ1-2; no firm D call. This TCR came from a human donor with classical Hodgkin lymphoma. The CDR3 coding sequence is TGTGCCAGCAGTGTTGGCAGCAACTATGGCTACACCTTC. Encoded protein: CASSVGSNYGYTF.